Listed below are T cell receptor beta chains from one sample, sequenced in a study of CD4 T cells in relation to SARS-CoV-2 and coronaviruses. These receptors are not linked to any known antigen. The assay was immunoSEQ multiplex PCR, and TCRdb's table has in-frame clones only and misses some. The sample includes tens of thousands of clones, over 65% of them seen just once. The source material was CD4+ T cells from PBMCs, cultured in vitro. Receptors were obtained from a human donor in good health. Each CDR3 is given without its conserved first and last residue.

v_call	cdr3_length	j_call	cdr3_aa
TRBV2	10	TRBJ2-3	ARTHRTDTQY
TRBV5-1	12	TRBJ2-7	ASSPSGTVYEQY
TRBV27	14	TRBJ1-6	ASSLEGGGYNSPLH
TRBV5-8	11	TRBJ2-7	ASSLGGPYEQY
TRBV28	12	TRBJ1-5	ASSLEQGNQPQH
TRBV7-2	13	TRBJ2-2	ASSSGLVYTGELF
TRBV2	12	TRBJ2-3	ASSSGMSTDTQY
TRBV5-1	12	TRBJ2-7	ASSLVGTGYEQY
TRBV6-5	13	TRBJ1-5	ASSRQDNSNQPQH
TRBV6-2/TRBV6-3	12	TRBJ2-7	ASSYSMGKPEQY